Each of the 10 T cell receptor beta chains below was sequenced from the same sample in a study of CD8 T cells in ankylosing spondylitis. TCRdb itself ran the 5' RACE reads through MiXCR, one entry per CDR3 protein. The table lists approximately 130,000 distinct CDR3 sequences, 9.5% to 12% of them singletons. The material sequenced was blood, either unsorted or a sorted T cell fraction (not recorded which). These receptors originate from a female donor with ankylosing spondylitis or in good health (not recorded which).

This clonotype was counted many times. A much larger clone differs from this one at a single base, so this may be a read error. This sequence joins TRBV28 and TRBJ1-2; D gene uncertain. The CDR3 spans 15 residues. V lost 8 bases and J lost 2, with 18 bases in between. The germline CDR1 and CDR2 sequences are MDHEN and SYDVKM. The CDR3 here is CASGQTNTPNYGYTF. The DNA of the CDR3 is TGTGCCAGCGGTCAGACAAATACCCCCAACTATGGCTACACCTTC.

In DNA, the CDR3 is TGTGCCAGCAGCGGACGGGCTAATGAAAAACTGTTTTTT. Its translation: CASSGRANEKLFF. The V and J genes are TRBV2 and TRBJ1-4; D gene unclear. The germline V gene encodes CDR1 SNHLY and CDR2 FYNNEI. This CDR3 spans 13 amino acids. The V end lost 6 bases, the J end lost 3 bases, and 8 bases lay between the germline ends.

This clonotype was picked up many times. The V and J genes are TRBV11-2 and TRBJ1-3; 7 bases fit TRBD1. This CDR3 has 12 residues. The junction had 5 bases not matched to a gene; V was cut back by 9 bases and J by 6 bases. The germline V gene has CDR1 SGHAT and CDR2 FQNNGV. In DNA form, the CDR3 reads TGTGCCAGACCGGGACAGACAAACACCATATATTTT. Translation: CARPGQTNTIYF. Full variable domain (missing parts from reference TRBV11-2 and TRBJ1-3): EAGVAQSPRYKIIEKRQSVAFWCNPISGHATLYWYQQILGQGPKLLIQFQNNGVVDDSQLPKDRFSAERLKGVDSTLKIQPAKLEDSAVYLCARPGQTNTIYFGEGSWLTVV.

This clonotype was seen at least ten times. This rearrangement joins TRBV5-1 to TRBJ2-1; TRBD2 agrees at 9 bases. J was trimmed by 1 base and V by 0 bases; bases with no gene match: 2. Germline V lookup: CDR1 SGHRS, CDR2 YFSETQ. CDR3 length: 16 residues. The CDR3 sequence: CASSLGAGGSYNEQFF. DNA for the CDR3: TGCGCCAGCAGCTTGGGAGCGGGGGGTTCCTACAATGAGCAGTTCTTC.

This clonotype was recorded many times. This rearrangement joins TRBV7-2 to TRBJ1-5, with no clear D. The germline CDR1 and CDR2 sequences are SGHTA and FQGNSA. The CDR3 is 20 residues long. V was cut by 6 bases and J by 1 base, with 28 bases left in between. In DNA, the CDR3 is TGTGCCAGCAGTCTACGTTCTTGGCGTCTCCTAATAGAGAGCAATCAGCCCCAGCATTTT. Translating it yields CASSLRSWRLLIESNQPQHF. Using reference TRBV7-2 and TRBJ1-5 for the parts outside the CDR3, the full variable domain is GAGVSQSPSNKVTEKGKDVELRCDPISGHTALYWYRQSLGQGLEFLIYFQGNSAPDKSGLPSDRFSAERTGGSVSTLTIQRTQQEDSAVYLCASSLRSWRLLIESNQPQHFGDGTRLSIL.

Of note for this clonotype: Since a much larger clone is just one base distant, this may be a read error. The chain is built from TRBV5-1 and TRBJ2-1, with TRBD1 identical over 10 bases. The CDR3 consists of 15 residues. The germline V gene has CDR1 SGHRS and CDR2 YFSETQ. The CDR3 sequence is CTSSRDRGYYNEQFF. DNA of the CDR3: TGCACCAGCAGCAGGGACAGGGGATACTACAATGAGCAGTTCTTC.

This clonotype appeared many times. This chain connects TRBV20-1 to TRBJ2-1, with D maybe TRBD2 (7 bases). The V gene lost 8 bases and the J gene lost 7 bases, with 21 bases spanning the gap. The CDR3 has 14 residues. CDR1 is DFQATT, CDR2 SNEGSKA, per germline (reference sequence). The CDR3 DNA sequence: TGCAGTCCCGATGGGGGCGGGAGAGGGAATGAGCAGTTCTTC. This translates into CSPDGGGRGNEQFF.

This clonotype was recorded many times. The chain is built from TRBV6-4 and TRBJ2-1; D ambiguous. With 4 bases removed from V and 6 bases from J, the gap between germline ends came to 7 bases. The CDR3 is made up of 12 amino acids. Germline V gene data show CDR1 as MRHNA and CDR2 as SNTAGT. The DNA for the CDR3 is TGTGCCAGCAGTGTAAGTGGCAATGAGCAGTTCTTC. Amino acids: CASSVSGNEQFF.

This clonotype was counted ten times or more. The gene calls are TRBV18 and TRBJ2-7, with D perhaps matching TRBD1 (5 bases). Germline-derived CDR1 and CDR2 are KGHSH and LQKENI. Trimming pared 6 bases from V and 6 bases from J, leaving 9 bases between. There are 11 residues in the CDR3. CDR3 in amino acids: CASSPDSEQYF. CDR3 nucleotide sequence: TGTGCCAGCTCGCCAGACAGCGAGCAGTACTTC. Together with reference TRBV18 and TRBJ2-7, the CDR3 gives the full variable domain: NAGVMQNPRHLVRRRGQEARLRCSPMKGHSHVYWYRQLPEEGLKFMVYLQKENIIDESGMPKERFSAEFPKEGPSILRIQQVVRGDSAAYFCASSPDSEQYFGPGTRLTVT.

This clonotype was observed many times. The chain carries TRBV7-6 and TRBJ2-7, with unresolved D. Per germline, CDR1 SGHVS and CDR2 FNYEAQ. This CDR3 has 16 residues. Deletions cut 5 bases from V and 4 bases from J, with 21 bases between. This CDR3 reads CASSLSATDPLYEQYF. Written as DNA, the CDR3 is TGTGCCAGCAGCCTCAGCGCCACCGACCCCCTGTACGAGCAGTACTTC.